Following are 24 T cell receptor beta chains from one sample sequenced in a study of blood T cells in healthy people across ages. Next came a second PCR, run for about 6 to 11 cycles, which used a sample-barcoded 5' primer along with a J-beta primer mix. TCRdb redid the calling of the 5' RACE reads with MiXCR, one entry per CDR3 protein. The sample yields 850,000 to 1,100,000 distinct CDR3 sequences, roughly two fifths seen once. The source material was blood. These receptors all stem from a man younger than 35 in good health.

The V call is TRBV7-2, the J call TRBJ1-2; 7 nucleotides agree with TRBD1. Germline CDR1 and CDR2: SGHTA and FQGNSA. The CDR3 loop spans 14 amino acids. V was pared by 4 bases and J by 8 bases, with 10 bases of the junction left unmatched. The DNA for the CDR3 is TGTGCCAGCAGCTCTCGACAGGGCTCTACGGGCTACACCTTC. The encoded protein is CASSSRQGSTGYTF.

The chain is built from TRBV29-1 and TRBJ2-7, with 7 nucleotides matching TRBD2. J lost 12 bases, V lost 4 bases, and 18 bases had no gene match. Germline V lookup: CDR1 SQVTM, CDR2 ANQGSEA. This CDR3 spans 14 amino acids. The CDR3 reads CSVGNLAGVAGRYF. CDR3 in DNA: TGCAGCGTTGGTAATCTGGCGGGGGTAGCAGGGCGGTACTTC.

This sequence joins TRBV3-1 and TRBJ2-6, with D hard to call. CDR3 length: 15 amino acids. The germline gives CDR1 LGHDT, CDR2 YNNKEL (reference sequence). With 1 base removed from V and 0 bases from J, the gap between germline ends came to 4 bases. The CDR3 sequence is CASSQVNSGANVLTF. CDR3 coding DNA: TGTGCCAGCAGCCAAGTTAACTCTGGGGCCAACGTCCTGACTTTC.

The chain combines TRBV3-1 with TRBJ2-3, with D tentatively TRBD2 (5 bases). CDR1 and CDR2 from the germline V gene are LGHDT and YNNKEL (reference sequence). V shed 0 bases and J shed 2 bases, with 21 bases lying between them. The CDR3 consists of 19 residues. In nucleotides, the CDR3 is TGTGCCAGCAGCCAAGATATGGACTCCTCTTTTACCTTCACAGATACGCAGTATTTT. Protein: CASSQDMDSSFTFTDTQYF.

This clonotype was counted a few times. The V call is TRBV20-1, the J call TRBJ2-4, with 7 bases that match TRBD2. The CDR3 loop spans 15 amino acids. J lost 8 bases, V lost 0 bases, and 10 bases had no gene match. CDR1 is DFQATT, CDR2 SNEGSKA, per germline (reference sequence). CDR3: CSARDQAGDSYIQYF. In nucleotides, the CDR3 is TGCAGTGCTAGAGATCAGGCGGGGGACTCCTACATTCAGTACTTC.

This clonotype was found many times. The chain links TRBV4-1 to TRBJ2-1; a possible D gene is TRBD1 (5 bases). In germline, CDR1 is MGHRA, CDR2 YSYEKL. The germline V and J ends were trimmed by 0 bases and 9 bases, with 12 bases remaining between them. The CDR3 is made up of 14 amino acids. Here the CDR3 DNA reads TGCGCCAGCAGCCAAGAGCCAGGGAATAGTGAGCAGTTCTTC. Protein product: CASSQEPGNSEQFF.

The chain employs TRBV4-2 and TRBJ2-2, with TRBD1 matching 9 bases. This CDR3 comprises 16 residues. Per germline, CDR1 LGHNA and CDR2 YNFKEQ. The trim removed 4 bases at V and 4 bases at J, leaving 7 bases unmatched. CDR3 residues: CASSPPGQGSTGELFF. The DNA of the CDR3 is TGTGCCAGCAGCCCGCCGGGACAGGGTAGCACCGGGGAGCTGTTTTTT.

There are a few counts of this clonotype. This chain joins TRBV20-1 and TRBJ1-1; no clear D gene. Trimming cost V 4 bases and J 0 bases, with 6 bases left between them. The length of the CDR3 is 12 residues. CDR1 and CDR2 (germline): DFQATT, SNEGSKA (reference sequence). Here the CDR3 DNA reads TGCAGTGCTATACTCTTGAACACTGAAGCTTTCTTT. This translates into CSAILLNTEAFF.

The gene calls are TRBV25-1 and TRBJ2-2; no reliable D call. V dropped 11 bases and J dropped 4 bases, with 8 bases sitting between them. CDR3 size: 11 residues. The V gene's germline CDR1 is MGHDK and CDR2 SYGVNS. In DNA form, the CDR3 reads TGTGCCGGCGACGGCACCGGGGAGCTGTTTTTT. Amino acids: CAGDGTGELFF.

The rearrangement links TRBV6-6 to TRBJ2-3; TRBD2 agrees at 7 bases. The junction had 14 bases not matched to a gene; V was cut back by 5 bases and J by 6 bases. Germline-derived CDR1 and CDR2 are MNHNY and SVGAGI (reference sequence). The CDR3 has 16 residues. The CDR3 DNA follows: TGTGCCAGCAGTCCCAGACTAGCCGGAGAGGGTGATACGCAGTATTTT. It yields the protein CASSPRLAGEGDTQYF.

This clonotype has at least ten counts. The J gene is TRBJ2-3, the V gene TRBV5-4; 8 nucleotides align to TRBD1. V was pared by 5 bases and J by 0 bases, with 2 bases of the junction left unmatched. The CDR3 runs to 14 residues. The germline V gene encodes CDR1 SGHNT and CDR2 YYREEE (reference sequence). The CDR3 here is CASRDRASTDTQYF. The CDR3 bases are TGTGCCAGCAGGGACAGGGCTAGCACAGATACGCAGTATTTT.

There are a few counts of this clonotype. The CDR3 coding sequence is TGCAGCATTCTGGGGGGGTCCTACAATGAGCAGTACTTC. Its protein is CSILGGSYNEQYF. The chain uses TRBV29-1 and TRBJ2-7; 7 positions match TRBD2. The CDR3 is 13 amino acids. Germline V lookup: CDR1 SQVTM, CDR2 ANQGSEA. With V trimmed by 8 bases and J by 7 bases, 14 bases remained unmatched.

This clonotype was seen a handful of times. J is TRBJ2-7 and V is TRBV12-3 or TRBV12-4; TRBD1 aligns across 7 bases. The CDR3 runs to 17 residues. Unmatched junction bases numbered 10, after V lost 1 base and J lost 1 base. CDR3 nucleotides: TGTGCCAGCAGTTTAGGCCCCGACAGGGAACAGTCCTACGAGCAGTACTTC. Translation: CASSLGPDREQSYEQYF.

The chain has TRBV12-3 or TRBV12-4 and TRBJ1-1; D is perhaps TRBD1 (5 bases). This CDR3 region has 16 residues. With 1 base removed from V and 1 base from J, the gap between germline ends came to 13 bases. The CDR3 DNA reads TGTGCCAGCAGTTTAGGGTCATCTGGGGGGAACACTGAAGCTTTCTTT. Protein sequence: CASSLGSSGGNTEAFF.

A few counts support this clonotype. The CDR3 loop reads CASSQDPQGRWENTEAFF. CDR3 DNA sequence: TGCGCCAGCAGCCAAGATCCGCAGGGCCGGTGGGAGAACACTGAAGCTTTCTTT. The genes are TRBV4-1 and TRBJ1-1; a weak D match, TRBD1 (5 bases). Trimming took 0 bases from V and 1 from J, leaving 18 bases between them. The germline V gene has CDR1 MGHRA and CDR2 YSYEKL. This CDR3 contains 18 residues.

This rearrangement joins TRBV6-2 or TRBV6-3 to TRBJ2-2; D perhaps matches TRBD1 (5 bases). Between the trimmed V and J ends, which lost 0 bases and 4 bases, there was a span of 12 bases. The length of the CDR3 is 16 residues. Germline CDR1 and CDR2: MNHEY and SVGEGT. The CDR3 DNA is TGTGCCAGCAGTTACTCGGGGCAGGTGACCACCGGGGAGCTGTTTTTT. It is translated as CASSYSGQVTTGELFF.

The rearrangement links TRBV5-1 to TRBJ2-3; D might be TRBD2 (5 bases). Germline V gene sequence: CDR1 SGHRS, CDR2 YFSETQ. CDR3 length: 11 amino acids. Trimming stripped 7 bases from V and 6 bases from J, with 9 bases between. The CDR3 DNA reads TGCGCCAGCTGGATAGCGGATACGCAGTATTTT. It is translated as CASWIADTQYF.

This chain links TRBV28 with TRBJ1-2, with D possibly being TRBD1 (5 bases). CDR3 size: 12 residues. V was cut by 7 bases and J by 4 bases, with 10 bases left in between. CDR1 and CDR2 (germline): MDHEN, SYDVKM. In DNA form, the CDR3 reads TGTGCCAGCAATGGGGGGATCTATGGCTACACCTTC. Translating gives CASNGGIYGYTF.

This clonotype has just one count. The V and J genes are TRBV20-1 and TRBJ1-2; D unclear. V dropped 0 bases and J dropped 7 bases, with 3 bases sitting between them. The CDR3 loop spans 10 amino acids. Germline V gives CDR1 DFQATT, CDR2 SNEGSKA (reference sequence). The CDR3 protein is CSARESGYTF. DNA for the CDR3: TGCAGTGCTAGAGAGAGTGGCTACACCTTC.

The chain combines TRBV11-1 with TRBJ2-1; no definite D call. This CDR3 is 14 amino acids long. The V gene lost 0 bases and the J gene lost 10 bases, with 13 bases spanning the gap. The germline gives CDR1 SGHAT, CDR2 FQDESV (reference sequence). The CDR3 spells CASSLAAGIYEQFF. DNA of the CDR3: TGTGCCAGCAGCTTAGCGGCAGGAATCTACGAGCAGTTCTTC.

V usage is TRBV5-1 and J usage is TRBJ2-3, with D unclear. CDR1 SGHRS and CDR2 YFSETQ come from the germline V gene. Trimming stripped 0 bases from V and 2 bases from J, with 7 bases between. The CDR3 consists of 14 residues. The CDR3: CASSLAQDTDTQYF. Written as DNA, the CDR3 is TGCGCCAGCAGCTTGGCGCAGGACACAGATACGCAGTATTTT.

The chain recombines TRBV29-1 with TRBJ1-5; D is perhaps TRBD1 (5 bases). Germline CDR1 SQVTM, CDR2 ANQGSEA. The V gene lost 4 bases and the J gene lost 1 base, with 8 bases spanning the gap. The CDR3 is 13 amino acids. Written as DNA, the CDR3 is TGCAGCGTTGTGGGGGTCAGCAATCAGCCCCAGCATTTT. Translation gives CSVVGVSNQPQHF.

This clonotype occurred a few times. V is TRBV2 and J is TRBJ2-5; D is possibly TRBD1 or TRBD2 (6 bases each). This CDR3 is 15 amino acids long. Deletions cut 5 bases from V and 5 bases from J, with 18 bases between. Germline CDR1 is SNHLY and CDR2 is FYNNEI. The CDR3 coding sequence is TGTGCCAGCAGTCCCGAAACACGAGGGGGGGAGACCCAGTACTTC. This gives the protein CASSPETRGGETQYF.

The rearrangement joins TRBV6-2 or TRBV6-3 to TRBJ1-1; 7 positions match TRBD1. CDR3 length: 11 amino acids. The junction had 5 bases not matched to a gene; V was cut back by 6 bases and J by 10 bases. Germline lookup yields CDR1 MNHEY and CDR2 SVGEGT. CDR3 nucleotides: TGTGCCAGCAGAGATGGGACAGTAGCTTTCTTT. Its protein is CASRDGTVAFF.